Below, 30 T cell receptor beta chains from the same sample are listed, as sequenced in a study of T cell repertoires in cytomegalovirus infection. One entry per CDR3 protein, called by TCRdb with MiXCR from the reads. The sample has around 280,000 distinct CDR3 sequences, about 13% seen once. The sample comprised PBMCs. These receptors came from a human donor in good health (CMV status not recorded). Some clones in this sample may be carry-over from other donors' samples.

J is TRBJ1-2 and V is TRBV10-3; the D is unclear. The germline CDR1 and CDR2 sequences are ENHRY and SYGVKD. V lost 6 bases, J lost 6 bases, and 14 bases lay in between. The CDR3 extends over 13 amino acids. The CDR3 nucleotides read TGTGCCATCAGGGCAGATACATCTGATGGCTACACCTTC. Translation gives CAIRADTSDGYTF.

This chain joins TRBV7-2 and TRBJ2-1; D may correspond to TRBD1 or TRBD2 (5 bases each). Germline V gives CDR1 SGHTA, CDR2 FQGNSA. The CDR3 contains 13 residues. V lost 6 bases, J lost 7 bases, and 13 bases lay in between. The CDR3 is CASSPEGWNEQFF. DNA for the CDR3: TGTGCCAGCAGTCCAGAGGGGTGGAATGAGCAGTTCTTC.

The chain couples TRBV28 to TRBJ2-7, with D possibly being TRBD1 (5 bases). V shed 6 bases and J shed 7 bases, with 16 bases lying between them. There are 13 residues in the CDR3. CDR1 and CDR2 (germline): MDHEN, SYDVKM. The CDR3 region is CASSLKGKGEQYF. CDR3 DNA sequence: TGTGCCAGCAGCCTCAAGGGTAAGGGGGAGCAGTACTTC.

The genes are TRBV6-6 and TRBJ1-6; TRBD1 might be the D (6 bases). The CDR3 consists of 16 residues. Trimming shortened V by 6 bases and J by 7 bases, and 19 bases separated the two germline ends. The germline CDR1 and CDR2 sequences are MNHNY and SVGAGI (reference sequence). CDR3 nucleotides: TGTGCCAGCAGGCCAAACAGGGACCGGACCAATTCACCCCTCCACTTT. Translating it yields CASRPNRDRTNSPLHF.

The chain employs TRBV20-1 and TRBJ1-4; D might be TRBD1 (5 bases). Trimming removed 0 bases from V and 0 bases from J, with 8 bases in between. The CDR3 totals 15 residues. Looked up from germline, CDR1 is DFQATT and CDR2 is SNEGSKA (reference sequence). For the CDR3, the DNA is TGCAGTGCTAGAGATTTGGGGGCAACTAATGAAAAACTGTTTTTT. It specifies CSARDLGATNEKLFF.

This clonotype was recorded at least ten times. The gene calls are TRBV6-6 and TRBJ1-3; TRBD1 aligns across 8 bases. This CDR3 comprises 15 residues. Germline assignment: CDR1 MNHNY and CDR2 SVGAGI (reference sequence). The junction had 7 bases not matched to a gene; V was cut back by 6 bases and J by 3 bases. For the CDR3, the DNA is TGTGCCAGCAGACACCAGGGGGCCGGTGGAAACACCATATATTTT. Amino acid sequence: CASRHQGAGGNTIYF.

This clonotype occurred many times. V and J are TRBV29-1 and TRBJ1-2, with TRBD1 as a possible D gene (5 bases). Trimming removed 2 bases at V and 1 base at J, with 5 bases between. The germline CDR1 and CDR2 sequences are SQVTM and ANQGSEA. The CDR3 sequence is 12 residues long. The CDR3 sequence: CSVEQGNYGYTF. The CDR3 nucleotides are TGCAGCGTTGAACAGGGTAACTATGGCTACACCTTC.

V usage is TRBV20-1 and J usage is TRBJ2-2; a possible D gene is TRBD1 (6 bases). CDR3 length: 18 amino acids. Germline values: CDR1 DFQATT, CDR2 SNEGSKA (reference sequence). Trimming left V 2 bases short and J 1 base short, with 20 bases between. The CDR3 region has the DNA TGCAGTGCTAGAAGGGTTGATCAGGGGCCCTGGAACACCGGGGAGCTGTTTTTT. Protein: CSARRVDQGPWNTGELFF.

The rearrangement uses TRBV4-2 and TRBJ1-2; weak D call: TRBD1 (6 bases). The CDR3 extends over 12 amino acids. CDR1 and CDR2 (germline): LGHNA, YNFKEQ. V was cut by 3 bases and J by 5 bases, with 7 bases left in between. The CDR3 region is CASSQDRYGYTF. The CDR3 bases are TGTGCCAGCAGCCAGGACAGATATGGCTACACCTTC.

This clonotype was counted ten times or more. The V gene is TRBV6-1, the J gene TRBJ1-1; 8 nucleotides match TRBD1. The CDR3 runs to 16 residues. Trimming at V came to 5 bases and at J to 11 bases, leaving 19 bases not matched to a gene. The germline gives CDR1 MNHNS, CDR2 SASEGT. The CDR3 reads CASSIFLGQAPLGAFF. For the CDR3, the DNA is TGTGCCAGCAGTATCTTCTTGGGACAGGCCCCGTTAGGGGCTTTCTTT.

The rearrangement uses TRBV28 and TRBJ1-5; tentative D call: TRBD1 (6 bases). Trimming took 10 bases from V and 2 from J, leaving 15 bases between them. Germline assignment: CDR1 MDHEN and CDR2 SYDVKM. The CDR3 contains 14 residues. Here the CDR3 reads CATSGVWGNQPQHF. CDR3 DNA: TGTGCCACCTCAGGGGTTTGGGGCAATCAGCCCCAGCATTTT.

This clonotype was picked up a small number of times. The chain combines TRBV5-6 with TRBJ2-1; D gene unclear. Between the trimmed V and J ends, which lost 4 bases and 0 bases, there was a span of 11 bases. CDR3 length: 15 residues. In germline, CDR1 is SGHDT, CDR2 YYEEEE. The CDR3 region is CASSRSRSSYNEQFF. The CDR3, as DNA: TGTGCCAGCAGCCGTAGTCGCAGCTCCTACAATGAGCAGTTCTTC.

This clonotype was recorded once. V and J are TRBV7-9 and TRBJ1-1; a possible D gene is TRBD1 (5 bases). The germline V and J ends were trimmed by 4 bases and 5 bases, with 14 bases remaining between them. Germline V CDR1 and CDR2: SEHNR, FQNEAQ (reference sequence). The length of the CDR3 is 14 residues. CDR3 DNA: TGTGCCAGCAGCTCGGGGACGGAGAGGACTGAAGCTTTCTTT. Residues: CASSSGTERTEAFF.

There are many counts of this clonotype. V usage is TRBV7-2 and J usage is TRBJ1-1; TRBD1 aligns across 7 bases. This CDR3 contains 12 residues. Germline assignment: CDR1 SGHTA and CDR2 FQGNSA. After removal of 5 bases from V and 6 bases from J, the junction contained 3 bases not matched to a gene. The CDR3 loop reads CASSKGAPEAFF. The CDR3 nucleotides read TGTGCCAGCAGCAAGGGGGCCCCTGAAGCTTTCTTT.

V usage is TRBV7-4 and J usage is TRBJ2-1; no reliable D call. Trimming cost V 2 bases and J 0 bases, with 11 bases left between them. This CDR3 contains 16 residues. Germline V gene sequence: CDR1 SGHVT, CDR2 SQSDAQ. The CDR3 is CASSLRTTTSYNEQFF. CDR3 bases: TGTGCCAGCAGCTTACGGACCACCACCTCCTACAATGAGCAGTTCTTC.

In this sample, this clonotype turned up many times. The CDR3 DNA sequence: TGTGCCAGCAGCATAGGGGGCTCTTGGGAGACCCAGTACTTC. It yields the protein CASSIGGSWETQYF. The chain combines TRBV5-4 with TRBJ2-5; the match to TRBD1 covers 7 bases. Germline values: CDR1 SGHNT, CDR2 YYREEE (reference sequence). This CDR3 comprises 14 residues. Trimming cost V 4 bases and J 5 bases; bases outside gene matches: 8.

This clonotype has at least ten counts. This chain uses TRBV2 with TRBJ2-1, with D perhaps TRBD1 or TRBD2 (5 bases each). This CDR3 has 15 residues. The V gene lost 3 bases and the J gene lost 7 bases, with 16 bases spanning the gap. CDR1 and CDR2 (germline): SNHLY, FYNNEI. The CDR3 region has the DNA TGTGCCAGCAGTGAGGGGCGGGCGGGTAGGAATGAGCAGTTCTTC. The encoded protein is CASSEGRAGRNEQFF.

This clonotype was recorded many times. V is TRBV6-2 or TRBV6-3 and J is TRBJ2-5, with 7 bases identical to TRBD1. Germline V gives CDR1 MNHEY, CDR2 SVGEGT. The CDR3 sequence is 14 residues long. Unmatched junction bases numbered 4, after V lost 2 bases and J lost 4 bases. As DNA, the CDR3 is TGTGCCAGCAGTTACGACAGGGTCACAGAGACCCAGTACTTC. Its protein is CASSYDRVTETQYF.

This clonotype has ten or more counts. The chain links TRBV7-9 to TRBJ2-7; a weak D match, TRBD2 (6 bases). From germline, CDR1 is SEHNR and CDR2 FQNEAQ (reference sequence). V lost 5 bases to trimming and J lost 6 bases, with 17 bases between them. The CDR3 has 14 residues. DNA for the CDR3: TGTGCCAGCAGCGCGCCACGGGGGTCAGGCGAGCAGTACTTC. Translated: CASSAPRGSGEQYF. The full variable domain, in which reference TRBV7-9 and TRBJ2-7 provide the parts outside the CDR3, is DTGVSQNPRHKITKRGQNVTFRCDPISEHNRLYWYRQTLGQGPEFLTYFQNEAQLEKSRLLSDRFSAERPKGSFSTLEIQRTEQGDSAMYLCASSAPRGSGEQYFGPGTRLTVT.

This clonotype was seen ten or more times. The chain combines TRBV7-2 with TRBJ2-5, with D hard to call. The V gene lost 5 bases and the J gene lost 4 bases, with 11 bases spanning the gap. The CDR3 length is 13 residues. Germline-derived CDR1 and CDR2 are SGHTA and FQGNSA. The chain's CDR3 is CASSTFARETQYF. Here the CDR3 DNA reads TGTGCCAGCAGCACCTTTGCGCGAGAGACCCAGTACTTC. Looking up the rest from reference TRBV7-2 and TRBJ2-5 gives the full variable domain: GAGVSQSPSNKVTEKGKDVELRCDPISGHTALYWYRQSLGQGLEFLIYFQGNSAPDKSGLPSDRFSAERTGGSVSTLTIQRTQQEDSAVYLCASSTFARETQYFGPGTRLLVL.

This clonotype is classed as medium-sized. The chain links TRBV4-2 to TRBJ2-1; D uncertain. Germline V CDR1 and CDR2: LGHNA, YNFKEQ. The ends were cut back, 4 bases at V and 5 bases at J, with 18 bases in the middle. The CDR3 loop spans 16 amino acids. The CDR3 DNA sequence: TGTGCCAGCAGCCCCCGACCGGGTCTAGGACACAATGAGCAGTTCTTC. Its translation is CASSPRPGLGHNEQFF.

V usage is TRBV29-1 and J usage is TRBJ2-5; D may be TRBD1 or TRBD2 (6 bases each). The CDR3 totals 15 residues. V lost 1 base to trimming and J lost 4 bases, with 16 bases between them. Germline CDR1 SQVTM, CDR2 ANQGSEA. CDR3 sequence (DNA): TGCAGCGTTGAAGGGGGAAGGGGGGATGGAGAGACCCAGTACTTC. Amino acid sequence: CSVEGGRGDGETQYF.

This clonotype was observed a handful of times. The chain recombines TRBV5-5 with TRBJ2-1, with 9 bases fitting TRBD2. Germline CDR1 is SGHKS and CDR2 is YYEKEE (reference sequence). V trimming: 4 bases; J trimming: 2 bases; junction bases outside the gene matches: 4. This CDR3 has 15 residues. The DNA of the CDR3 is TGTGCCAGCAGCGTTAGCGGGAGTACCTACAATGAGCAGTTCTTC. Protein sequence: CASSVSGSTYNEQFF. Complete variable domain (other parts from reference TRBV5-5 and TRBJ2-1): DAGVTQSPTHLIKTRGQQVTLRCSPISGHKSVSWYQQVLGQGPQFIFQYYEKEERGRGNFPDRFSARQFPNYSSELNVNALLLGDSALYLCASSVSGSTYNEQFFGPGTRLTVL.

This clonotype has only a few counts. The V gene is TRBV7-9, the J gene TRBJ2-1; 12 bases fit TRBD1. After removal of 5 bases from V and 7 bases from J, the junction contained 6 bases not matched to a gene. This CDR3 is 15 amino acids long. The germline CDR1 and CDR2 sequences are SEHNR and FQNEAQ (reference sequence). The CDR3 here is CASSHGTGGQNEQFF. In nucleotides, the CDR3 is TGTGCCAGCAGCCACGGGACAGGGGGCCAAAATGAGCAGTTCTTC.

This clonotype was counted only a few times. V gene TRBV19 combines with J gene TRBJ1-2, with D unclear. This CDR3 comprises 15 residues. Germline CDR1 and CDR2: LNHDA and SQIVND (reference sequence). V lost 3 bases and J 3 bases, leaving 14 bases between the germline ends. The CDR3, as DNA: TGTGCCAGTAGTATGCGCGGACCCAACGACTATGGCTACACCTTC. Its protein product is CASSMRGPNDYGYTF.

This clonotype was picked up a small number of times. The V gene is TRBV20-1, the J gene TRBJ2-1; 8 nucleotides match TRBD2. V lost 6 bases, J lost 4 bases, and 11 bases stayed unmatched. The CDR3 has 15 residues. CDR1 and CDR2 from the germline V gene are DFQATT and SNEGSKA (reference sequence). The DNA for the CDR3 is TGCAGTGCCAGACCCTCTAGCGGGTCGTACAATGAGCAGTTCTTC. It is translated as CSARPSSGSYNEQFF.

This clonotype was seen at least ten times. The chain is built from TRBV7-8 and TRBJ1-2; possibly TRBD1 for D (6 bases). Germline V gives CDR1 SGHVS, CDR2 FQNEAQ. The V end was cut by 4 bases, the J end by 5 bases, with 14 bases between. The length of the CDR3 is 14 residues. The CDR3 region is CASSYRQAPYGYTF. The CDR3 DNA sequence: TGTGCCAGCAGCTATAGACAGGCTCCTTATGGCTACACCTTC.

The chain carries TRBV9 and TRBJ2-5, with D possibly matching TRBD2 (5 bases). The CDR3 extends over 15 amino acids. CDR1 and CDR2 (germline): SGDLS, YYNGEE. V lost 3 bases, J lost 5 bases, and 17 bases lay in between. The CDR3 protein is CASSARTGLMETQYF. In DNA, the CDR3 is TGTGCCAGCAGCGCCCGGACTGGGTTGATGGAGACCCAGTACTTC.

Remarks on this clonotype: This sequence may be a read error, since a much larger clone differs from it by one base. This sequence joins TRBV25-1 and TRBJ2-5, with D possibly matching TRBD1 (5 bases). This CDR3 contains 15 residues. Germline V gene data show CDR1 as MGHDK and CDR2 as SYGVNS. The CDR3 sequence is CSSSIEAQGQETQYF. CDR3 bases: TGTTCCAGCAGTATTGAAGCGCAGGGACAAGAGACCCAGTACTTC.

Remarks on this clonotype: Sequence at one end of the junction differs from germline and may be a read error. CDR3 sequence reads: CAGSEQGANEQYF. CDR3 DNA: TGTGCCGGCAGTGAACAGGGGGCTAACGAGCAGTACTTC. J is TRBJ2-7 and V is TRBV7-3, with 9 bases matching TRBD1. The V gene's germline CDR1 is SGHTA and CDR2 FQGTGA. The CDR3 loop spans 13 amino acids.